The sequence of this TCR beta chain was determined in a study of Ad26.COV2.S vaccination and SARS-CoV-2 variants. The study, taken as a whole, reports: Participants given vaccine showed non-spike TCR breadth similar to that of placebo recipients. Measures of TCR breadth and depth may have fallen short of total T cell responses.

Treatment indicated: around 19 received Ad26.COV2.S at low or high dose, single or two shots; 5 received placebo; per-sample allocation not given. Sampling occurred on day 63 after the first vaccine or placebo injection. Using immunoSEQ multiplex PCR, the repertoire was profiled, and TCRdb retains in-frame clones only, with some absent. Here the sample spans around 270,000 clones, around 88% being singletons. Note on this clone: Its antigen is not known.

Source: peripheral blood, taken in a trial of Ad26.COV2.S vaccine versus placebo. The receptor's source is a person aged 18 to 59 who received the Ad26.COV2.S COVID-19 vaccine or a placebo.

The CDR3 region has the DNA TGTGCCACCAGCAGAGTTATGAGCTCTGGGGCCAACGTCCTGACTTTC. Protein: CATSRVMSSGANVLTF. The chain combines TRBV15 with TRBJ2-6; D gene ambiguous. This CDR3 region has 16 residues. Trimming pared 1 base from V and 0 bases from J, leaving 7 bases between. Germline V CDR1 and CDR2: LNHNV, YYDKDF (reference sequence). Full variable domain (remainder filled in from reference TRBV15 and TRBJ2-6): DAMVIQNPRYQVTQFGKPVTLSCSQTLNHNVMYWYQQKSSQAPKLLFHYYDKDFNNEADTPDNFQSRRPNTSFCFLDIRSPGLGDTAMYLCATSRVMSSGANVLTFGAGSRLTVL.